Below, 7 T cell receptor beta chains from the same sample are listed, as sequenced in a study of identical twins. One entry per CDR3 protein, called by TCRdb with MiXCR from the 5' RACE reads. The data contain some 760,000 distinct CDR3 sequences, about 18% of them seen just once; the ten biggest clones take up approximately 14%. This sample also belongs to another study, concerning T cells expressing NK-cell markers.

Sequencing input: PBMCs. The source is a young woman in good health.

This sequence joins TRBV11-2 and TRBJ2-7; TRBD1 is a possible D gene (5 bases). The CDR3 has 12 amino acids. Germline V gene sequence: CDR1 SGHAT, CDR2 FQNNGV. Trimming stripped 6 bases from V and 3 bases from J, with 9 bases between. CDR3 DNA: TGTGCCAGCAGGCATCAGGGCTACGAGCAGTACTTC. Its protein is CASRHQGYEQYF.

This clonotype was counted only a few times. The chain links TRBV20-1 to TRBJ2-2; 8 bases fit TRBD2. The CDR3 has 15 residues. V gave up 4 bases and J gave up 7 bases; unmatched junction bases: 11. Germline-derived CDR1 and CDR2 are DFQATT and SNEGSKA (reference sequence). The CDR3 loop reads CSAKIAGKADGELFF. CDR3 in DNA: TGCAGTGCTAAAATAGCGGGGAAGGCAGACGGGGAGCTGTTTTTT.

This clonotype has a handful of counts. The chain carries TRBV7-2 and TRBJ2-5; 8 bases line up with TRBD2. The CDR3 totals 14 residues. V trimming: 1 base; J trimming: 5 bases; junction bases outside the gene matches: 3. From germline, CDR1 is SGHTA and CDR2 FQGNSA. The chain's CDR3 is CASSLGASGETQYF. In DNA form, the CDR3 reads TGTGCCAGCAGCTTAGGGGCTAGCGGGGAGACCCAGTACTTC.

The chain carries TRBV5-1 and TRBJ2-5; 11 positions agree with TRBD1. The J segment lost 5 bases and the V segment lost 4 bases, leaving 16 bases of the junction unmatched. The V gene's germline CDR1 is SGHRS and CDR2 YFSETQ. The length of the CDR3 is 18 residues. The CDR3: CASSRIITGTGGMETQYF. For the CDR3, the DNA is TGCGCCAGCAGCCGCATTATTACCGGGACAGGGGGTATGGAGACCCAGTACTTC.

In this sample, this clonotype turned up a few times. The chain employs TRBV29-1 and TRBJ1-1, with D maybe TRBD1 (5 bases). The germline gives CDR1 SQVTM, CDR2 ANQGSEA. Trimming took off 7 bases at V and 4 bases at J, with 16 bases between the two ends. CDR3 length equals 13 residues. The CDR3 bases are TGCAGCGCCAGATGGGGCGGGGGCACTGAAGCTTTCTTT. Translating gives CSARWGGGTEAFF.

This chain joins TRBV2 and TRBJ1-4; 9 bases align to TRBD1. Per the germline V gene, CDR1 is SNHLY and CDR2 is FYNNEI. The CDR3 contains 17 residues. The V and J ends lost 5 bases and 0 bases, in that order; junction bases with no gene match: 7. As DNA, the CDR3 is TGTGCCAGCAGTCGACAGGGGGTGGTTGCAACTAATGAAAAACTGTTTTTT. This sequence encodes CASSRQGVVATNEKLFF.

This clonotype was recorded a few times. The V gene is TRBV20-1, the J gene TRBJ2-3, with 7 positions matching TRBD2. The germline V gene encodes CDR1 DFQATT and CDR2 SNEGSKA (reference sequence). There are 14 residues in the CDR3. Trimming removed 3 bases from V and 1 base from J; junction bases left unmatched: 4. DNA for the CDR3: TGCAGTGCTAGCGGGGGGTGGGGCACAGATACGCAGTATTTT. Residues: CSASGGWGTDTQYF.